These 27 T cell receptor beta chains were sequenced from one sample in a study of T cell responses to AZD1222 COVID-19 vaccine. The repertoire was sequenced with immunoSEQ multiplex PCR; TCRdb's copy has only in-frame clones and lacks some. This sample has 85,000 to 120,000 clones, with roughly 88% found just once. Sequenced material: peripheral blood, taken on day 0 of AZD1222 vaccination. These TCRs come from an adult in good health.

This clone was counted a single time. The chain couples TRBV15 to TRBJ2-7; 9 bases map to TRBD1. Trimming at V came to 8 bases and at J to 1 base, leaving 18 bases not matched to a gene. The CDR3 is 18 amino acids. The V gene's germline CDR1 is LNHNV and CDR2 YYDKDF (reference sequence). Written as DNA, the CDR3 is TGTGCCACCTCCACACCGGGAGTCGCCGGGACAGGGTCCTACGAGCAGTACTTC. Translated: CATSTPGVAGTGSYEQYF.

J is TRBJ1-5 and V is TRBV10-3; D is unresolved. From germline, CDR1 is ENHRY and CDR2 SYGVKD. Trimming cost V 3 bases and J 4 bases, with 10 bases left between them. This CDR3 is built from 14 residues. The CDR3 DNA sequence: TGTGCCATCAGTGATTATGGCGGGAATCAGCCCCAGCATTTT. Translation gives CAISDYGGNQPQHF.

V gene TRBV3-1 (or the pseudogene TRBV3-2) combines with J gene TRBJ1-6, with 8 bases identical to TRBD1. The CDR3 runs to 14 residues. The V gene's germline CDR1 is LGHDT and CDR2 YNNKEL (reference sequence). J was trimmed by 8 bases and V by 6 bases; bases with no gene match: 6. The CDR3 nucleotides read TGTGCCAGCAGTGTGGACAGGGTCCATTCACCCCTCCACTTT. Amino acid sequence: CASSVDRVHSPLHF.

The chain joins TRBV6-6 to TRBJ1-1; 10 positions agree with TRBD1. This CDR3 is built from 15 residues. Unmatched junction bases numbered 6, after V lost 4 bases and J lost 4 bases. CDR1 MNHNY and CDR2 SVGAGI come from the germline V gene (reference sequence). CDR3 loop: CASSSLDRGGTEAFF. The CDR3 DNA follows: TGTGCCAGCAGTTCGTTGGACAGGGGGGGCACTGAAGCTTTCTTT.

V gene TRBV19 combines with J gene TRBJ1-5, with 7 bases lining up with TRBD1. CDR3 length: 15 residues. Per the germline V gene, CDR1 is LNHDA and CDR2 is SQIVND (reference sequence). After removal of 6 bases from V and 4 bases from J, the junction contained 9 bases not matched to a gene. The CDR3 reads CASSTARGRNQPQHF. The CDR3 DNA reads TGTGCCAGTAGCACCGCCAGGGGGAGGAATCAGCCCCAGCATTTT.

V gene TRBV12-3 or TRBV12-4 combines with J gene TRBJ1-2; D is undetermined. The V and J ends lost 1 base and 4 bases respectively, with 7 bases between them. The CDR3 spans 13 residues. As DNA, the CDR3 is TGTGCCAGCAGTTTAGACCACAGCTATGGCTACACCTTC. Translating it yields CASSLDHSYGYTF.

The chain has TRBV5-5 and TRBJ2-1; no firm D call. The V gene lost 0 bases and the J gene lost 7 bases, with 5 bases spanning the gap. The length of the CDR3 is 12 residues. Germline values: CDR1 SGHKS, CDR2 YYEKEE (reference sequence). CDR3 residues: CASSLVRNEQFF. In DNA form, the CDR3 reads TGTGCCAGCAGCTTGGTCCGGAATGAGCAGTTCTTC.

The rearrangement joins TRBV29-1 to TRBJ1-2, with D perhaps TRBD1 (5 bases). Trimming pared 6 bases from V and 1 base from J, leaving 9 bases between. Germline V gene data show CDR1 as SQVTM and CDR2 as ANQGSEA. The CDR3 extends over 12 amino acids. The CDR3 nucleotides read TGCAGCGTAGGACACCTTAACTATGGCTACACCTTC. Its protein product is CSVGHLNYGYTF.

The chain has TRBV4-3 and TRBJ2-3; 10 bases line up with TRBD2. CDR1 and CDR2 (germline): LGHNA, YSLEER. Trimming took 0 bases from V and 0 from J; bases not matched to a gene: 9. This CDR3 spans 19 amino acids. The CDR3 sequence is CASSQDGLADIASTDTQYF. Here the CDR3 DNA reads TGCGCCAGCAGCCAAGACGGACTAGCGGATATTGCTAGCACAGATACGCAGTATTTT.

The chain uses TRBV5-8 and TRBJ1-6, with D possibly matching TRBD1 (6 bases). V lost 4 bases, J lost 7 bases, and 15 bases lay in between. Germline loops: CDR1 SGHTS, CDR2 YDEGEE. This CDR3 has 15 residues. For the CDR3, the DNA is TGTGCCAGCAGCCCGCTGGGGGGCAAGAATTCACCCCTCCACTTT. Its translation: CASSPLGGKNSPLHF.

The V call is TRBV14, the J call TRBJ2-7; D remains unclear. CDR1 is SGHDN, CDR2 FVKESK, per germline. This CDR3 region has 11 residues. Trimming left V 2 bases short and J 5 bases short, with 4 bases between. As DNA, the CDR3 is TGTGCCAGCAGCCAACTGAACGAGCAGTACTTC. Translating gives CASSQLNEQYF.

The chain is built from TRBV2 and TRBJ1-2; weak D call: TRBD1 (5 bases). V lost 1 base to trimming and J lost 6 bases, with 12 bases between them. The CDR3 runs to 14 residues. The germline V gene has CDR1 SNHLY and CDR2 FYNNEI. As DNA, the CDR3 is TGTGCCAGCAGTGAAGAGTTGGGACGGAATGGCTACACCTTC. It encodes CASSEELGRNGYTF.

The chain links TRBV27 to TRBJ2-7, with TRBD1 as a possible D gene (5 bases). The germline V gene has CDR1 MNHEY and CDR2 SMNVEV (reference sequence). V was clipped by 2 bases and J by 3 bases, with 17 bases between them. The CDR3 loop spans 16 amino acids. CDR3 in DNA: TGTGCCAGCAGTTTAAGTATCGGACAAACCATCTACGAGCAGTACTTC. Translation: CASSLSIGQTIYEQYF.

The chain carries TRBV2 and TRBJ2-7; D is ambiguous. Germline V gives CDR1 SNHLY, CDR2 FYNNEI. The V gene lost 4 bases and the J gene lost 1 base, with 8 bases spanning the gap. The CDR3 is 13 amino acids. This CDR3 reads CASSGQISYEQYF. The CDR3 DNA is TGTGCCAGCAGTGGCCAGATTTCCTACGAGCAGTACTTC.

The chain carries TRBV15 and TRBJ2-7, with 7 bases aligning to TRBD1. The CDR3 length is 15 residues. V lost 3 bases and J lost 3; bases outside the gene matches: 8. From germline, CDR1 is LNHNV and CDR2 YYDKDF (reference sequence). DNA of the CDR3: TGTGCCACCAGCAGGGCTAACACAGGGGTCTACGAGCAGTACTTC. Its translation: CATSRANTGVYEQYF.

The chain couples TRBV3-1 (or the pseudogene TRBV3-2) to TRBJ2-5, with TRBD2 matching over 11 bases. The V segment lost 3 bases and the J segment 6 bases; nucleotides outside the gene matches: 9. This CDR3 comprises 16 residues. In germline, CDR1 is LGHDT, CDR2 YNNKEL (reference sequence). In DNA, the CDR3 is TGTGCCAGCAGCCAGATTAGCGGGAGGGCCGGGAAGACCCAGTACTTC. This encodes CASSQISGRAGKTQYF.

The rearrangement links TRBV19 to TRBJ1-4; possible D gene TRBD1, 5 bases. Germline V gene sequence: CDR1 LNHDA, CDR2 SQIVND (reference sequence). This CDR3 region has 13 residues. With 9 bases removed from V and 5 bases from J, the gap between germline ends came to 13 bases. CDR3 loop: CASQLNRNEKLFF. The CDR3 DNA sequence: TGTGCCAGCCAACTGAACAGGAATGAAAAACTGTTTTTT.

The chain employs TRBV6-5 and TRBJ1-5, with D unresolved. Per the germline V gene, CDR1 is MNHEY and CDR2 is SVGAGI. This CDR3 comprises 13 residues. Trimming removed 0 bases from V and 5 bases from J, with 5 bases in between. CDR3 nucleotide sequence: TGTGCCAGCAGTTACTCTGGGGATCAGCCCCAGCATTTT. Translated, it gives CASSYSGDQPQHF.

This chain links TRBV24-1 with TRBJ1-5; D perhaps matches TRBD1 (5 bases). This CDR3 has 15 residues. V was cut by 5 bases and J by 5 bases, with 15 bases left in between. The germline gives CDR1 KGHDR, CDR2 SFDVKD. In DNA, the CDR3 is TGTGCCACCAGTGCGGGGGAGGGCATCCATCAGCCCCAGCATTTT. It is translated as CATSAGEGIHQPQHF.

The rearrangement links TRBV4-1 to TRBJ1-5; D possibly corresponds to TRBD1 (5 bases). With 2 bases removed from V and 3 bases from J, the gap between germline ends came to 14 bases. The CDR3 covers 16 residues. Germline values: CDR1 MGHRA, CDR2 YSYEKL. CDR3 residues: CASSQIAGRNNQPQHF. The CDR3 DNA sequence: TGCGCCAGCAGCCAAATCGCGGGGCGGAACAATCAGCCCCAGCATTTT.

V and J are TRBV6-5 and TRBJ1-5; D gene unclear. The CDR3 is 14 residues long. The V and J ends lost 6 bases and 12 bases respectively, with 21 bases between them. Germline CDR1 MNHEY, CDR2 SVGAGI. In DNA form, the CDR3 reads TGTGCCAGCAGCCAAACCTTAGGACGGTTGGTCCAGCATTTT. It yields the protein CASSQTLGRLVQHF.

The J gene is TRBJ2-7, the V gene TRBV3-1 (or the pseudogene TRBV3-2); the match to TRBD2 covers 7 bases. V lost 1 base, J lost 5 bases, and 5 bases stayed unmatched. In germline, CDR1 is LGHDT, CDR2 YNNKEL (reference sequence). This CDR3 spans 14 amino acids. The CDR3 region is CASSQAGSGDEQYF. As DNA, the CDR3 is TGTGCCAGCAGCCAAGCCGGGAGCGGGGACGAGCAGTACTTC.

This rearrangement joins TRBV6-4 to TRBJ2-7; 10 positions match TRBD1. Per the germline V gene, CDR1 is MRHNA and CDR2 is SNTAGT. V shed 8 bases, J shed 3 bases, and the junction held 7 bases outside the gene matches. The CDR3 is made up of 14 amino acids. The CDR3 nucleotides read TGTGCCAGCTGGATACGGACAGGGGGCTACGAGCAGTACTTC. Its translation: CASWIRTGGYEQYF.

Only a few counts were recorded for this clone. This chain links TRBV4-1 with TRBJ2-2; 9 positions agree with TRBD1. This CDR3 spans 17 amino acids. Looked up from germline, CDR1 is MGHRA and CDR2 is YSYEKL. V was clipped by 0 bases and J by 2 bases; unmatched bases: 4. Here the CDR3 DNA reads TGCGCCAGCAGCCAAGATCGGACAGGGGCCAACACCGGGGAGCTGTTTTTT. It encodes CASSQDRTGANTGELFF.

This rearrangement joins TRBV7-3 to TRBJ2-3; no clear D gene. Trimming cost V 1 base and J 2 bases, with 10 bases left between them. Germline lookup yields CDR1 SGHTA and CDR2 FQGTGA. This CDR3 has 15 residues. CDR3 coding DNA: TGTGCCAGCAGCTTAATGCCGGAAGTCACAGATACGCAGTATTTT. Its protein product is CASSLMPEVTDTQYF.

This sequence joins TRBV5-1 and TRBJ1-4, with a weak D call TRBD1 (5 bases). Germline CDR1 reads SGHRS; CDR2 reads YFSETQ. The CDR3 loop spans 17 amino acids. V was pared by 3 bases and J by 5 bases, with 20 bases between. CDR3 region: CASSSPGAAGKNEKLFF. The DNA of the CDR3 is TGCGCCAGCAGCTCCCCCGGGGCTGCTGGAAAGAATGAAAAACTGTTTTTT.

This rearrangement joins TRBV20-1 to TRBJ1-3, with D possibly matching TRBD1 (6 bases). In germline, CDR1 is DFQATT, CDR2 SNEGSKA (reference sequence). The CDR3 runs 17 residues. V lost 3 bases to trimming and J lost 1 base, with 19 bases between them. CDR3 bases: TGCAGTGCTAGTGGAGGGGGGACCTTCAAGTCTGGAAACACCATATATTTT. Translated: CSASGGGTFKSGNTIYF.